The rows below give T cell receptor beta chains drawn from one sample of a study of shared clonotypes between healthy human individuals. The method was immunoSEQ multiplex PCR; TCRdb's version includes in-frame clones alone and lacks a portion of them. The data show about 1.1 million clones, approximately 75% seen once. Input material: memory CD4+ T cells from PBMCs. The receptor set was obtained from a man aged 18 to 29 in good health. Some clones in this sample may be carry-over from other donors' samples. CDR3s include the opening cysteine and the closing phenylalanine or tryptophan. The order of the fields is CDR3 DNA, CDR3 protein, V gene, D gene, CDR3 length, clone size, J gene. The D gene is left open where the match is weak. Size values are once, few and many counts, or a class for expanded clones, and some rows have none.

CDR3 DNA: TGTGCCAGCAGCTCAGACCAATACAATGAGCAGTTCTTC
CDR3 protein: CASSSDQYNEQFF
V gene: TRBV7-8
D gene: .
CDR3 length: 13
clone size: .
J gene: TRBJ2-1

CDR3 DNA: TGCAGCGTTCAGCGGGAGAGTAGGGAGCAGTACTTC
CDR3 protein: CSVQRESREQYF
V gene: TRBV29-1
D gene: TRBD2
CDR3 length: 12
clone size: .
J gene: TRBJ2-5

CDR3 DNA: TGTGCCAGCAGCCTCCTGGGACAGGGGTACACCGGGGAGCTGTTTTTT
CDR3 protein: CASSLLGQGYTGELFF
V gene: TRBV14
D gene: TRBD1
CDR3 length: 16
clone size: few
J gene: TRBJ2-2

CDR3 DNA: TGCGCCAGCAGCTTAAGGGCAGGGAACACCGGGGAGCTGTTTTTT
CDR3 protein: CASSLRAGNTGELFF
V gene: TRBV5-1
D gene: .
CDR3 length: 15
clone size: .
J gene: TRBJ2-2

CDR3 DNA: TGTGCCAGCACCCCGTTTCGCGGATTCACAGATACGCAGTATTTT
CDR3 protein: CASTPFRGFTDTQYF
V gene: TRBV5-6
D gene: .
CDR3 length: 15
clone size: .
J gene: TRBJ2-3

CDR3 DNA: TGTGCCAGCAGCTTCCGCGGGGCCCTCAAAAACATTCAGTACTTC
CDR3 protein: CASSFRGALKNIQYF
V gene: TRBV5-4
D gene: .
CDR3 length: 15
clone size: .
J gene: TRBJ2-4

CDR3 DNA: TGTGCCAGCAGGGACATAGATCCACCCCTCCACTTT
CDR3 protein: CASRDIDPPLHF
V gene: TRBV25-1
D gene: .
CDR3 length: 12
clone size: .
J gene: TRBJ1-6

CDR3 DNA: TGTGCCAGCAGCCAAAATTGGGCCTGGGCCGGGGAGCTGTTTTTT
CDR3 protein: CASSQNWAWAGELFF
V gene: TRBV14
D gene: .
CDR3 length: 15
clone size: .
J gene: TRBJ2-2

CDR3 DNA: TGTGCCAGCAGCCCCAGCGGGCAGCAAGAGACCCAGTACTTC
CDR3 protein: CASSPSGQQETQYF
V gene: TRBV7-3
D gene: .
CDR3 length: 14
clone size: many
J gene: TRBJ2-5

CDR3 DNA: TGTGCCAGTAAAAGGGGGAACACCGGGGAGCTGTTTTTT
CDR3 protein: CASKRGNTGELFF
V gene: TRBV19
D gene: .
CDR3 length: 13
clone size: .
J gene: TRBJ2-2

CDR3 DNA: TGCGCCAGCAGCTGGGACCGCCCCCGGGGCGAGCAGTACTTC
CDR3 protein: CASSWDRPRGEQYF
V gene: TRBV5-1
D gene: .
CDR3 length: 14
clone size: .
J gene: TRBJ2-7

CDR3 DNA: TGTGCCACCAGCAGGGACAGGGCTGGGGCCAACGTCCTGACTTTC
CDR3 protein: CATSRDRAGANVLTF
V gene: TRBV15
D gene: TRBD1
CDR3 length: 15
clone size: .
J gene: TRBJ2-6